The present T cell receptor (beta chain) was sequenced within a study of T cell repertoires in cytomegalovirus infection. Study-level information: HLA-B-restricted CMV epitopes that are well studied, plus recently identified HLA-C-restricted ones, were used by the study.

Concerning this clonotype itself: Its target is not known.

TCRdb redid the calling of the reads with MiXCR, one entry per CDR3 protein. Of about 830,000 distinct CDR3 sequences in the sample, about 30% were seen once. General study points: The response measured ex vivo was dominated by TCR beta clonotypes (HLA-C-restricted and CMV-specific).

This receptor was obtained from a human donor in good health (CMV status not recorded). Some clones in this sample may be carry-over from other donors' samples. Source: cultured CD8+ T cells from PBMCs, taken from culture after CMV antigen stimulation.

The CDR3 is CASSFSSGGGYEQYV. DNA of the CDR3: TGTGCCAGCAGTTTTTCGTCTGGGGGCGGATACGAGCAGTACGTC. The chain joins TRBV27 to TRBJ2-7, with a possible D match to TRBD1 (6 bases). In germline, CDR1 is MNHEY, CDR2 SMNVEV (reference sequence). This CDR3 is built from 15 residues. V dropped 3 bases and J dropped 4 bases, with 16 bases sitting between them.